Below are 26 T cell receptor beta chains sequenced from a single sample in a study of a mutant IDH1 vaccine in newly diagnosed glioma. Sequenced by immunoSEQ multiplex PCR; TCRdb stores in-frame clones only, minus some. There are tens of thousands of clones in the sample; around 80% occur only once, and 10% to 15% lies in the top ten. Noted time point: week 35, safety follow-up. The investigators gave 300 ug of mutant IDH1 20-mer peptide in each vaccine dose, together with topical imiquimod. Which antigens these TCRs recognize remains unknown. Material: PBMCs, obtained from a glioma patient whose treatment included an IDH1 peptide vaccine. The receptors were gathered from a man aged 35 to 55 with glioma.

The chain couples TRBV18 to TRBJ2-1, with D uncertain. Germline CDR1 is KGHSH and CDR2 is LQKENI. The length of the CDR3 is 13 residues. Trimming took 2 bases from V and 10 from J, leaving 12 bases between them. CDR3 in DNA: TGTGCCAGCTCACCAGGATATGTCGGGGAGCAGTTCTTC. This gives the protein CASSPGYVGEQFF.

The chain has TRBV27 and TRBJ1-1, with D possibly matching TRBD1 (5 bases). The CDR3 is 13 residues long. Germline CDR1 MNHEY, CDR2 SMNVEV (reference sequence). Trimming removed 3 bases from V and 1 base from J, with 6 bases in between. The CDR3 protein is CASSFGGNTEAFF. CDR3 nucleotides: TGTGCCAGCAGTTTCGGGGGGAACACTGAAGCTTTCTTT.

This chain links TRBV7-8 with TRBJ1-2, with TRBD1 matching 8 bases. The junction had 7 bases not matched to a gene; V was cut back by 3 bases and J by 1 base. Germline lookup yields CDR1 SGHVS and CDR2 FQNEAQ. CDR3 size: 16 residues. CDR3 in amino acids: CASSLVQGVLNYGYTF. The CDR3 region has the DNA TGTGCCAGCAGCTTGGTACAGGGGGTCCTTAACTATGGCTACACCTTC.

The chain carries TRBV14 and TRBJ1-1; D gene unclear. CDR1 is SGHDN, CDR2 FVKESK, per germline. CDR3 length equals 13 residues. V lost 4 bases, J lost 2 bases, and 8 bases lay in between. For the CDR3, the DNA is TGTGCCAGCAGCCGGACCGCTAACACTGAAGCTTTCTTT. Protein product: CASSRTANTEAFF.

This clone was recorded a few times. The chain carries TRBV5-4 and TRBJ2-3; 9 positions match TRBD2. V trimming: 5 bases; J trimming: 4 bases; junction bases outside the gene matches: 8. The V gene's germline CDR1 is SGHNT and CDR2 YYREEE (reference sequence). The CDR3 contains 15 residues. CDR3 protein: CASSLSTSGPDTQYF. Written as DNA, the CDR3 is TGTGCCAGCAGTTTAAGTACTAGCGGGCCAGATACGCAGTATTTT. Full variable domain (outside the CDR3, taken from reference TRBV5-4 and TRBJ2-3): ETGVTQSPTHLIKTRGQQVTLRCSSQSGHNTVSWYQQALGQGPQFIFQYYREEENGRGNFPPRFSGLQFPNYSSELNVNALELDDSALYLCASSLSTSGPDTQYFGPGTRLTVL.

This clone showed up just once. The chain has TRBV4-2 and TRBJ2-4, with D tentatively TRBD1 (6 bases). Germline-derived CDR1 and CDR2 are LGHNA and YNFKEQ. With 0 bases removed from V and 9 bases from J, the gap between germline ends came to 12 bases. There are 14 residues in the CDR3. The CDR3 loop is CASSQERTDLIQYF. CDR3 DNA: TGTGCCAGCAGCCAAGAACGGACAGATCTCATTCAGTACTTC.

The chain carries TRBV6-4 and TRBJ1-5, with a possible D match to TRBD1 (6 bases). CDR1 is MRHNA and CDR2 is SNTAGT in the germline V gene. Trimming removed 6 bases from V and 6 bases from J, with 21 bases in between. The CDR3 runs to 16 residues. Here the CDR3 reads CASRPGGGPIGQPQHF. The CDR3 DNA reads as TGTGCCAGCAGGCCCGGTGGGGGGCCAATTGGTCAGCCCCAGCATTTT.

The genes are TRBV5-1 and TRBJ1-1; tentative D call: TRBD1 (6 bases). Germline CDR1 is SGHRS and CDR2 is YFSETQ. V dropped 4 bases and J dropped 1 base, with 17 bases sitting between them. CDR3 length: 16 amino acids. The DNA for the CDR3 is TGCGCCAGCAGCCCAGGACACAGGGTTGCGAACACTGAAGCTTTCTTT. Translating it yields CASSPGHRVANTEAFF.

This clone was recorded a few times. The chain combines TRBV5-8 with TRBJ2-4, with a possible D match to TRBD1 (6 bases). CDR1 and CDR2 from the germline V gene are SGHTS and YDEGEE. The CDR3 length is 15 residues. The V and J ends lost 1 base and 4 bases respectively, with 12 bases between them. CDR3 sequence: CASSLTGTEKNIQYF. The CDR3, as DNA: TGTGCCAGCAGCTTGACAGGGACGGAAAAAAACATTCAGTACTTC.

This chain uses TRBV4-3 with TRBJ2-3; D remains unclear. V gave up 3 bases and J gave up 1 base, with 8 bases separating them. Germline V gene data show CDR1 as LGHNA and CDR2 as YSLEER. The CDR3 is made up of 14 amino acids. CDR3 nucleotides: TGCGCCAGCAGCCAGTCAAGCGGCACAGATACGCAGTATTTT. It specifies CASSQSSGTDTQYF.

Points on this clone: In the same sample, other DNA sequences code for this CDR3. The chain carries TRBV18 and TRBJ2-5; D is unclear. CDR1 is KGHSH and CDR2 is LQKENI in the germline V gene. Trimming stripped 2 bases from V and 2 bases from J, with 6 bases between. The CDR3 covers 13 residues. The CDR3, as DNA: TGTGCCAGCTCACCAGGGGTACAAGAGACCCAGTACTTC. It specifies CASSPGVQETQYF.

V usage is TRBV28 and J usage is TRBJ2-5, with 14 bases fitting TRBD2. Unmatched junction bases numbered 8, after V lost 5 bases and J lost 3 bases. Germline V CDR1 and CDR2: MDHEN, SYDVKM. The CDR3 spans 17 residues. CDR3 nucleotide sequence: TGTGCCAGCAGTCTAGGACTAGCGGGAGGCCCGGAAGAGACCCAGTACTTC. It yields the protein CASSLGLAGGPEETQYF. The variable domain in full, completed from reference TRBV28 and TRBJ2-5, reads DVKVTQSSRYLVKRTGEKVFLECVQDMDHENMFWYRQDPGLGLRLIYFSYDVKMKEKGDIPEGYSVSREKKERFSLILESASTNQTSMYLCASSLGLAGGPEETQYFGPGTRLLVL.

The CDR3 protein is CASSLGQASTDTQYF. DNA for the CDR3: TGTGCCAGCAGTTTAGGGCAAGCTAGCACAGATACGCAGTATTTT. The V gene is TRBV27, the J gene TRBJ2-3; no clear D gene. V lost 2 bases, J lost 0 bases, and 9 bases lay in between. Germline loops: CDR1 MNHEY, CDR2 SMNVEV (reference sequence). The CDR3 is 15 amino acids.

This clone was found a few times. The chain combines TRBV10-3 with TRBJ2-2; a possible D gene is TRBD1 (6 bases). This CDR3 contains 15 residues. CDR1 is ENHRY, CDR2 SYGVKD, per germline. V lost 4 bases, J lost 4 bases, and 13 bases lay in between. The CDR3 is CAISGPGQSTGELFF. CDR3 in DNA: TGTGCCATCAGTGGACCGGGACAATCCACCGGGGAGCTGTTTTTT.

This sequence joins TRBV18 and TRBJ1-2; D not resolved. V lost 4 bases and J lost 7, with 7 bases in between. The CDR3 loop spans 11 amino acids. Germline V gene sequence: CDR1 KGHSH, CDR2 LQKENI. The CDR3 region is CASSRGLGYTF. The CDR3, as DNA: TGTGCCAGCTCACGAGGCCTTGGCTACACCTTC.

The chain carries TRBV27 and TRBJ2-1, with TRBD2 identical over 10 bases. Trimming cost V 3 bases and J 7 bases; bases outside gene matches: 6. The germline V gene encodes CDR1 MNHEY and CDR2 SMNVEV (reference sequence). The CDR3 loop spans 15 amino acids. CDR3 sequence reads: CASSFFASGRNEQFF. DNA of the CDR3: TGTGCCAGCAGTTTTTTCGCTAGCGGGAGAAATGAGCAGTTCTTC.

The chain carries TRBV6-1 and TRBJ2-3, with a possible D match to TRBD2 (7 bases). Germline loops: CDR1 MNHNS, CDR2 SASEGT. This CDR3 has 15 amino acids. The ends were cut back, 2 bases at V and 3 bases at J, with 12 bases in the middle. The CDR3 DNA follows: TGTGCCAGCAGTGAAAGGGGGGGCCGGACAGATACGCAGTATTTT. Translating it yields CASSERGGRTDTQYF.

This sequence joins TRBV6-5 and TRBJ1-1, with D tentatively TRBD1 (6 bases). CDR1 is MNHEY and CDR2 is SVGAGI in the germline V gene. Trimming pared 1 base from V and 5 bases from J, leaving 17 bases between. The CDR3 contains 16 residues. Written as DNA, the CDR3 is TGTGCCAGCAGTTACTACCCTCCACCAGGGGCGACTGAAGCTTTCTTT. Translated, it gives CASSYYPPPGATEAFF.

This clone was counted only a few times. The V gene is TRBV7-9, the J gene TRBJ1-2; D is unclear. The V end was cut by 1 base, the J end by 2 bases, with 5 bases between. This CDR3 is 13 amino acids long. Germline V gives CDR1 SEHNR, CDR2 FQNEAQ (reference sequence). CDR3 amino acids: CASSLDNNYGYTF. DNA for the CDR3: TGTGCCAGCAGCTTAGACAACAACTATGGCTACACCTTC.

This clone came up once. The chain recombines TRBV5-1 with TRBJ2-3, with D perhaps assigned TRBD1 or TRBD2 (5 bases each). The CDR3 is 16 amino acids. CDR1 is SGHRS and CDR2 is YFSETQ in the germline V gene. V lost 0 bases to trimming and J lost 0 bases, with 11 bases between them. The CDR3: CASSLGEGISTDTQYF. The DNA of the CDR3 is TGCGCCAGCAGCTTGGGAGAGGGGATTAGCACAGATACGCAGTATTTT. The variable domain in full, with the rest retrieved from reference TRBV5-1 and TRBJ2-3, is KAGVTQTPRYLIKTRGQQVTLSCSPISGHRSVSWYQQTPGQGLQFLFEYFSETQRNKGNFPGRFSGRQFSNSRSEMNVSTLELGDSALYLCASSLGEGISTDTQYFGPGTRLTVL.

This sequence joins TRBV7-9 and TRBJ2-1; 10 positions agree with TRBD2. V shed 5 bases and J 5 bases; nucleotides not matched to a gene: 6. The CDR3 totals 15 residues. In germline, CDR1 is SEHNR, CDR2 FQNEAQ (reference sequence). The CDR3, as DNA: TGTGCCAGCAGCATACTAGCGGGATACGACAATGAGCAGTTCTTC. Protein product: CASSILAGYDNEQFF.

This rearrangement joins TRBV10-3 to TRBJ1-5, with 7 bases fitting TRBD1. V shed 6 bases, J shed 4 bases, and the junction held 9 bases outside the gene matches. In germline, CDR1 is ENHRY, CDR2 SYGVKD. This CDR3 has 15 residues. The CDR3 here is CAISRGTAVNQPQHF. The DNA for the CDR3 is TGTGCCATCAGCCGCGGGACAGCAGTTAATCAGCCCCAGCATTTT.

The V and J genes are TRBV9 and TRBJ1-1; D gene unclear. CDR1 SGDLS and CDR2 YYNGEE come from the germline V gene. The CDR3 consists of 13 residues. Trimming pared 0 bases from V and 2 bases from J, leaving 5 bases between. The CDR3 reads CASSVEGNTEAFF. CDR3 DNA sequence: TGTGCCAGCAGCGTAGAGGGTAACACTGAAGCTTTCTTT.

V gene TRBV7-8 combines with J gene TRBJ2-1, with TRBD2 identical over 9 bases. The CDR3 contains 18 residues. V shed 0 bases, J shed 5 bases, and the junction held 11 bases outside the gene matches. Germline values: CDR1 SGHVS, CDR2 FQNEAQ. This chain's CDR3 is CASSLARVTSGRNNEQFF. The CDR3, as DNA: TGTGCCAGCAGCTTAGCGCGAGTAACTAGCGGGCGGAACAATGAGCAGTTCTTC.

This clone was seen a single time. V gene TRBV5-6 combines with J gene TRBJ1-1, with 8 bases that match TRBD1. CDR1 is SGHDT and CDR2 is YYEEEE in the germline V gene. The V gene end was trimmed by 3 bases and the J gene end by 0 bases; junction bases not matched to a gene: 4. This CDR3 region has 15 residues. CDR3 residues: CASSWDRRMNTEAFF. DNA for the CDR3: TGTGCCAGCAGCTGGGACAGGCGCATGAACACTGAAGCTTTCTTT.

This clone was observed at least ten times. The chain uses TRBV7-2 and TRBJ1-2, with 7 bases aligning to TRBD1. The V and J ends lost 2 bases and 2 bases, in that order; junction bases with no gene match: 5. From germline, CDR1 is SGHTA and CDR2 FQGNSA. CDR3 length equals 15 residues. The CDR3: CASSLTGQPNYGYTF. The DNA for the CDR3 is TGTGCCAGCAGCTTAACGGGACAGCCAAACTATGGCTACACCTTC.